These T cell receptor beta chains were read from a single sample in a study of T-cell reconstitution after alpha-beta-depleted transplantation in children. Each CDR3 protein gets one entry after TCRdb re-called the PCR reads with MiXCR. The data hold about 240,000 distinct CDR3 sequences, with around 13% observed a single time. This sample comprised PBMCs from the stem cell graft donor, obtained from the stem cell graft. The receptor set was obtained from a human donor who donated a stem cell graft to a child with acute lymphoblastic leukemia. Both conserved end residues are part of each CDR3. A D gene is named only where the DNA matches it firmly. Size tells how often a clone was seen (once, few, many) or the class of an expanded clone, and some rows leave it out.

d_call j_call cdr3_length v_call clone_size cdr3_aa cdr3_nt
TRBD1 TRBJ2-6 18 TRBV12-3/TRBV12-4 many CASSLYRDRGSGANVLTF TGTGCCAGCAGTTTGTACCGGGACAGGGGCTCTGGGGCCAACGTCCTGACTTTC
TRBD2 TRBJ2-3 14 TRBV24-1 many CATSPAGDEDTQYF TGTGCCACCTCCCCAGCGGGGGATGAAGATACGCAGTATTTT
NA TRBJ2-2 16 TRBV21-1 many CASSKDRDANTGELFF TGTGCCAGCAGCAAAGATAGGGATGCTAACACCGGGGAGCTGTTTTTT
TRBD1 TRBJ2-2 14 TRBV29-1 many CSVRPGQGNGELFF TGCAGCGTTCGACCGGGACAGGGGAACGGGGAGCTGTTTTTT
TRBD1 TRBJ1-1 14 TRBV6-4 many CASSTYTGATEAFF TGTGCCAGCAGTACCTACACAGGGGCCACTGAAGCTTTCTTT
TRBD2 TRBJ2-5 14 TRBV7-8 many CASWTSGSKETQYF TGTGCCAGTTGGACTAGCGGGAGTAAAGAGACCCAGTACTTC
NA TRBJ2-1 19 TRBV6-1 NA CASSETKVGGGPRGHEQFF TGTGCCAGCAGTGAAACAAAGGTCGGGGGGGGGCCTAGGGGGCATGAGCAGTTCTTC
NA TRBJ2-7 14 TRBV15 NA CATSRDTRNYEQYF TGTGCCACCAGCAGAGATACGAGGAACTACGAGCAGTACTTC
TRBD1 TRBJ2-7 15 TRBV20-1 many CSARDPLTGVLEQYF TGCAGTGCTAGAGATCCGCTAACAGGGGTCCTCGAGCAGTACTTC
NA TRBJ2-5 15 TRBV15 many CATSRERTVGGTQYF TGTGCCACCAGCAGAGAGAGAACAGTGGGAGGGACCCAGTACTTC
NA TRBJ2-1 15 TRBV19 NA CASSEDWGPDNEQFF TGTGCCAGTAGTGAGGACTGGGGCCCGGACAATGAGCAGTTCTTC
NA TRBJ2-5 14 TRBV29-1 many CSVEGTPSRMAQYF TGCAGCGTTGAAGGGACTCCTTCAAGGATGGCCCAGTACTTC
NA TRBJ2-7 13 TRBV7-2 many CASSPRTAAGLYF TGTGCCAGCAGCCCACGGACCGCGGCAGGCCTGTACTTC
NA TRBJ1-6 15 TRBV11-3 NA CASSLVGHNNSPLHF TGTGCCAGCAGCTTAGTGGGCCACAATAATTCACCCCTCCACTTT